The 25 T cell receptor beta chains reported below all come from one sample, sequenced in a study of blood T cell repertoires in COVID-19. Using immunoSEQ multiplex PCR, the repertoire was profiled, and TCRdb retains in-frame clones only, with some absent. The sample lists approximately 170,000 clones; 82% were seen once. The source material was peripheral blood. The receptors come from a woman aged 80 or over with active or convalescent COVID-19.

This sequence joins TRBV11-3 and TRBJ1-1; D gene uncertain. Germline CDR1 is SGHNT and CDR2 is YENEEA. The CDR3 extends over 13 amino acids. Trimming removed 4 bases from V and 1 base from J, with 7 bases in between. The CDR3 DNA is TGTGCCAGCAGCTATGAGGGGAACACTGAAGCTTTCTTT. Encoded protein: CASSYEGNTEAFF.

This clone has a single count. The V and J genes are TRBV11-1 and TRBJ2-7; 9 bases match TRBD1. The CDR3 length is 15 residues. V lost 3 bases, J lost 2 bases, and 5 bases stayed unmatched. Germline V CDR1 and CDR2: SGHAT, FQDESV (reference sequence). The CDR3 sequence is CASSFRDRATYEQYF. CDR3 in DNA: TGTGCCAGCAGCTTCCGGGACAGGGCGACCTACGAGCAGTACTTC. Variable domain in full (rest from reference TRBV11-1 and TRBJ2-7): EAEVAQSPRYKITEKSQAVAFWCDPISGHATLYWYRQILGQGPELLVQFQDESVVDDSQLPKDRFSAERLKGVDSTLKIQPAELGDSAMYLCASSFRDRATYEQYFGPGTRLTVT.

The chain recombines TRBV5-1 with TRBJ2-3; 7 nucleotides match TRBD2. J gave up 4 bases and V 4 bases, and 6 bases lay outside the gene matches. The germline V gene has CDR1 SGHRS and CDR2 YFSETQ. The CDR3 contains 14 residues. As DNA, the CDR3 is TGCGCCAGCAGCCAGCCAACTAGCGCAGATACGCAGTATTTT. Encoded protein: CASSQPTSADTQYF. Combining the CDR3 with reference TRBV5-1 and TRBJ2-3 gives the whole variable domain KAGVTQTPRYLIKTRGQQVTLSCSPISGHRSVSWYQQTPGQGLQFLFEYFSETQRNKGNFPGRFSGRQFSNSRSEMNVSTLELGDSALYLCASSQPTSADTQYFGPGTRLTVL.

As DNA, the CDR3 is TGTGCCAGCAGTAAGGGACAGGAAAAACTGTTTTTT. This sequence encodes CASSKGQEKLFF. V gene TRBV6-5 combines with J gene TRBJ1-4; 7 bases fit TRBD1. The trim removed 5 bases at V and 8 bases at J, leaving 2 bases unmatched. Germline CDR1 MNHEY, CDR2 SVGAGI. The CDR3 contains 12 residues.

V is TRBV9 and J is TRBJ2-1; maybe TRBD2 (6 bases). Germline CDR1 SGDLS, CDR2 YYNGEE. This CDR3 has 16 amino acids. Between the trimmed V and J ends, which lost 0 bases and 5 bases, there was a span of 15 bases. Here the CDR3 reads CASSVAGGTGHNEQFF. As DNA, the CDR3 is TGTGCCAGCAGCGTAGCCGGCGGGACCGGTCACAATGAGCAGTTCTTC.

The CDR3 here is CASSPNTGTVDGYTF. CDR3 coding DNA: TGTGCCAGCTCACCAAACACAGGGACAGTGGATGGCTACACCTTC. The chain couples TRBV18 to TRBJ1-2; 7 bases agree with TRBD1. Germline lookup yields CDR1 KGHSH and CDR2 LQKENI. CDR3 length equals 15 residues. Trimming took 2 bases from V and 6 from J; bases not matched to a gene: 9.

This sequence joins TRBV20-1 and TRBJ2-7; TRBD2 aligns across 11 bases. The CDR3 contains 14 residues. CDR1 and CDR2 (germline): DFQATT, SNEGSKA (reference sequence). J lost 9 bases, V lost 3 bases, and 10 bases had no gene match. In DNA form, the CDR3 reads TGCAGTGCTAGTCCACTAGCGGGAGTAGGTTTGCAGTACTTC. Its translation: CSASPLAGVGLQYF.

The rearrangement links TRBV19 to TRBJ2-1; D is ambiguous. In germline, CDR1 is LNHDA, CDR2 SQIVND (reference sequence). V was clipped by 4 bases and J by 1 base, with 14 bases between them. The CDR3 is 16 amino acids. CDR3: CASSTTGFDSYNEQFF. CDR3 DNA sequence: TGTGCCAGTAGTACGACGGGTTTTGATTCCTACAATGAGCAGTTCTTC.

This clone showed up just a few times. The CDR3 region is CASSLYNTGDQPQHF. The CDR3 nucleotides are TGTGCCAGCAGTTTATACAATACAGGGGATCAGCCCCAGCATTTT. The chain joins TRBV27 to TRBJ1-5, with TRBD1 identical over 7 bases. CDR1 is MNHEY and CDR2 is SMNVEV in the germline V gene (reference sequence). The CDR3 consists of 15 residues. Trimming cost V 1 base and J 5 bases; bases outside gene matches: 5.

The chain joins TRBV6-1 to TRBJ1-2; D possibly corresponds to TRBD1 (5 bases). The CDR3 contains 14 residues. V lost 0 bases to trimming and J lost 5 bases, with 10 bases between them. The germline CDR1 and CDR2 sequences are MNHNS and SASEGT. CDR3 in amino acids: CASSEALRGYGYTF. The CDR3, as DNA: TGTGCCAGCAGTGAAGCGCTTCGGGGGTATGGCTACACCTTC.

V usage is TRBV7-9 and J usage is TRBJ2-5; 10 nucleotides line up with TRBD2. CDR1 is SEHNR and CDR2 is FQNEAQ in the germline V gene (reference sequence). With V trimmed by 5 bases and J by 1 base, 7 bases remained unmatched. This CDR3 has 16 amino acids. In DNA form, the CDR3 reads TGTGCCAGCAGCCAACCGGGACTAGCGCCCCAAGAGACCCAGTACTTC. This codes for CASSQPGLAPQETQYF.

The chain joins TRBV6-5 to TRBJ1-6; 7 bases fit TRBD1. Germline loops: CDR1 MNHEY, CDR2 SVGAGI. V trimming: 7 bases; J trimming: 10 bases; junction bases outside the gene matches: 7. The length of the CDR3 is 13 residues. CDR3 in DNA: TGTGCCAGCAAAGGACAGGTCTGGTCACCCCTCCACTTT. Protein: CASKGQVWSPLHF.

The chain combines TRBV5-1 with TRBJ2-2; 8 positions match TRBD1. This CDR3 region has 16 residues. The germline gives CDR1 SGHRS, CDR2 YFSETQ. The ends lost 4 bases at V and 8 bases at J; junction bases unmatched: 13. The CDR3 DNA reads TGCGCCAGCAGCCCCCCCCTAACAGGGGGAGGTGGGGAGCTGTTTTTT. Its translation: CASSPPLTGGGGELFF.

This clone was seen only a few times. The V call is TRBV11-2, the J call TRBJ2-3; the match to TRBD2 covers 7 bases. The germline V gene encodes CDR1 SGHAT and CDR2 FQNNGV. The CDR3 consists of 15 residues. With 4 bases clipped from V and 2 bases from J, the junction kept 6 bases outside the gene matches. The CDR3 nucleotides read TGTGCCAGCAGCTGGGACGCGGGAGTCACAGATACGCAGTATTTT. It specifies CASSWDAGVTDTQYF.

The gene calls are TRBV2 and TRBJ2-7, with D maybe TRBD2 (6 bases). Trimming left V 3 bases short and J 5 bases short, with 14 bases between. Germline V CDR1 and CDR2: SNHLY, FYNNEI. The CDR3 has 14 residues. This CDR3 reads CASSDGVGSNEQYF. The CDR3 DNA reads TGTGCCAGCAGTGACGGCGTCGGGAGTAACGAGCAGTACTTC. Using reference TRBV2 and TRBJ2-7 for the parts outside the CDR3, the full variable domain is EPEVTQTPSHQVTQMGQEVILRCVPISNHLYFYWYRQILGQKVEFLVSFYNNEISEKSEIFDDQFSVERPDGSNFTLKIRSTKLEDSAMYFCASSDGVGSNEQYFGPGTRLTVT.

This clone showed up just a few times. The chain couples TRBV28 to TRBJ1-4, with D perhaps TRBD1 (6 bases). Germline V CDR1 and CDR2: MDHEN, SYDVKM. The CDR3 contains 15 residues. V shed 0 bases and J shed 6 bases, with 11 bases lying between them. The CDR3 DNA sequence: TGTGCCAGCAGTTTATGGGCAGGGGCGGATGAAAAACTGTTTTTT. Amino acid sequence: CASSLWAGADEKLFF.

The J gene is TRBJ2-1, the V gene TRBV10-3; the match to TRBD1 covers 10 bases. This CDR3 contains 19 residues. Germline V lookup: CDR1 ENHRY, CDR2 SYGVKD. V lost 0 bases, J lost 4 bases, and 12 bases stayed unmatched. In DNA form, the CDR3 reads TGTGCCATCAGTGAGTCAAGGACAGGGGGATCCCCCAAGTACAATGAGCAGTTCTTC. This gives the protein CAISESRTGGSPKYNEQFF.

The sample holds one count of this clone. The gene calls are TRBV7-2 and TRBJ2-3; weak D call: TRBD2 (6 bases). V dropped 0 bases and J dropped 0 bases, with 13 bases sitting between them. This CDR3 comprises 17 residues. Germline V gene lookup returns CDR1 SGHTA and CDR2 FQGNSA. CDR3 loop: CASSLAGGATSTDTQYF. The CDR3 coding sequence is TGTGCCAGCAGCTTAGCTGGAGGGGCTACTAGCACAGATACGCAGTATTTT.

The chain is built from TRBV3-1 (or the pseudogene TRBV3-2) and TRBJ1-6; D uncertain. Germline V lookup: CDR1 LGHDT, CDR2 YNNKEL (reference sequence). V was pared by 4 bases and J by 10 bases, with 14 bases between. The CDR3 contains 14 residues. CDR3 in DNA: TGTGCCAGCAGCCTGCGGGGATCACAATCACCCCTCCACTTT. Protein product: CASSLRGSQSPLHF.

The chain uses TRBV7-9 and TRBJ1-4, with unresolved D. Germline assignment: CDR1 SEHNR and CDR2 FQNEAQ (reference sequence). The CDR3 length is 14 residues. V lost 3 bases and J 0 bases, leaving 5 bases between the germline ends. In nucleotides, the CDR3 is TGTGCCAGCAGCTTTCTCTCAACTAATGAAAAACTGTTTTTT. This translates into CASSFLSTNEKLFF.

The chain carries TRBV24-1 and TRBJ2-3, with 8 positions matching TRBD2. Germline loops: CDR1 KGHDR, CDR2 SFDVKD. The CDR3 is 16 amino acids. V lost 7 bases and J lost 0; bases outside the gene matches: 8. This CDR3 reads CATSPFSGTSTDTQYF. The DNA of the CDR3 is TGTGCCACCAGCCCATTTAGCGGGACTAGCACAGATACGCAGTATTTT.

J is TRBJ2-5 and V is TRBV6-1; 8 bases line up with TRBD1. The V gene's germline CDR1 is MNHNS and CDR2 SASEGT. V gave up 3 bases and J gave up 1 base; unmatched junction bases: 1. This CDR3 is built from 14 residues. The CDR3 coding sequence is TGTGCCAGCAGTGATACAGGGGGCCAAGAGACCCAGTACTTC. This sequence encodes CASSDTGGQETQYF.

The V and J genes are TRBV2 and TRBJ2-6; D is perhaps TRBD1 (5 bases). From germline, CDR1 is SNHLY and CDR2 FYNNEI. Deletions cut 9 bases from V and 0 bases from J, with 9 bases between. This CDR3 contains 14 residues. This chain's CDR3 is CASRDSSGANVLTF. CDR3 coding DNA: TGTGCCAGTAGAGACAGCTCTGGGGCCAACGTCCTGACTTTC.

This clone was counted many times. V is TRBV15 and J is TRBJ1-1, with 7 positions matching TRBD1. The germline V gene has CDR1 LNHNV and CDR2 YYDKDF (reference sequence). The CDR3 covers 14 residues. The junction had 4 bases not matched to a gene; V was cut back by 2 bases and J by 4 bases. As DNA, the CDR3 is TGTGCCACCAGCAGAAGGGCAGGGGGCACTGAAGCTTTCTTT. Its translation is CATSRRAGGTEAFF.

V is TRBV5-6 and J is TRBJ1-5; 9 nucleotides align to TRBD1. J lost 6 bases, V lost 0 bases, and 7 bases had no gene match. Per the germline V gene, CDR1 is SGHDT and CDR2 is YYEEEE. The CDR3 has 16 residues. CDR3: CASSLAGQGNAQPQHF. The CDR3 coding sequence is TGTGCCAGCAGCTTGGCGGGACAGGGAAACGCTCAGCCCCAGCATTTT. Full variable domain (outside the CDR3, taken from reference TRBV5-6 and TRBJ1-5): DAGVTQSPTHLIKTRGQQVTLRCSPKSGHDTVSWYQQALGQGPQFIFQYYEEEERQRGNFPDRFSGHQFPNYSSELNVNALLLGDSALYLCASSLAGQGNAQPQHFGDGTRLSIL.